Sequencing of this T cell receptor (beta chain) was carried out in a study of identical twins. A universal primer site was created by template switching, with the cDNA bearing unique molecular identifiers. TCRdb fed the 5' RACE reads into MiXCR, producing one record per CDR3 protein. The table shows around 240,000 distinct CDR3 sequences, with roughly a tenth occurring only once. CDR1 and CDR2 (germline): SGHTA, FQGNSA. This CDR3 has 16 residues. V lost 2 bases and J lost 4; bases outside the gene matches: 10. Sequencing was carried out using memory T cells sorted from blood. This receptor was identified in a man in his fifties in good health. This chain uses TRBV7-2 with TRBJ2-7; 8 nucleotides agree with TRBD2. The CDR3 sequence: CASSLSGSGVSYEQYF. CDR3 DNA: TGTGCCAGCAGCTTAAGTGGTAGCGGGGTTAGTTACGAGCAGTACTTC.